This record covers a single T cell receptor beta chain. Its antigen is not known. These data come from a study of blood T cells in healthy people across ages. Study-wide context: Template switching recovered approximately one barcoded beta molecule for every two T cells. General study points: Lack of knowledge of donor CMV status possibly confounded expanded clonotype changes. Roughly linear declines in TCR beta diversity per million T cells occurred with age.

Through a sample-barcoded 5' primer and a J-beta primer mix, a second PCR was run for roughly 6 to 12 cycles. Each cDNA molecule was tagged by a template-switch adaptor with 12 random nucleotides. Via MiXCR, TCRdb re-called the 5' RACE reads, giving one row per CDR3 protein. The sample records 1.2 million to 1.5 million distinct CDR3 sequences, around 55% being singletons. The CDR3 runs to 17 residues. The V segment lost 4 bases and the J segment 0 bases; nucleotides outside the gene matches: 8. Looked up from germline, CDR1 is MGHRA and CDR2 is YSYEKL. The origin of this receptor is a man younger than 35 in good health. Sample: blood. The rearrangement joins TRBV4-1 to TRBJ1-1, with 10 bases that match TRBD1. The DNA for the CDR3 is TGCGCCAGCAGCCTAGACAGGGGGCGGCGGTTGAACACTGAAGCTTTCTTT. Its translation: CASSLDRGRRLNTEAFF.